This T cell receptor (beta chain) was documented in a study of type 1 and type 2 diabetes patients. Turning to this clonotype: This clone may be a read error of a much larger clone one base away. No conserved phenylalanine or tryptophan ends this CDR3, so it is likely a read error.

CDR3 length: 11 amino acids. Germline V gene sequence: CDR1 SNHLY, CDR2 FYNNEI. V was trimmed by 7 bases and J by 8 bases, leaving 11 bases between them. Genomic DNA was the PCR template. The TCR beta CDR3 region was amplified using 30 forward and 13 reverse primers. MiXCR, applied by TCRdb to the multiplex PCR reads, yields one record per CDR3 protein. The sample holds 250,000 to 300,000 distinct CDR3 sequences, 47% seen once. Sequenced: peripheral blood mononuclear cells (PBMCs). This receptor was obtained from a man aged 18 to 29 with type 2 diabetes. The rearrangement joins TRBV2 to TRBJ1-2; a weak D match, TRBD1 (6 bases). In nucleotides, the CDR3 is TGTGCCAGCAACAGGGTTGGAGGCTACACCCTC. This translates into CASNRVGGYTL.